Given below is one T cell receptor beta chain in context. The study reverse transcribed the entire isolated RNA, so it sequenced expressed TCRB transcripts. Measured with immunoSEQ multiplex PCR; TCRdb has only the in-frame clones, and not every one. This table has around 44,000 clones, 50% appearing once. This sample is part of a study of beta chain features in type 1 diabetes. J was trimmed by 11 bases and V by 3 bases; bases with no gene match: 6. Germline V gives CDR1 MNHNS, CDR2 SASEGT. CDR3 size: 13 residues. The TCR comes from a woman aged 25 to 39 in good health. This rearrangement joins TRBV6-1 to TRBJ2-4; 8 nucleotides line up with TRBD1. Source material: stem cell memory CD4+ T cells from blood. The DNA of the CDR3 is TGTGCCAGCAGTGACGGGACAGGTCTCGTTCAGTACTTC. The encoded protein is CASSDGTGLVQYF.